This T cell receptor beta chain comes out of a study of blood T cells in healthy people across ages. A J-beta primer mix and a sample-barcoded 5' primer were used in a second PCR of roughly 6 to 12 cycles. TCRdb re-called the 5' RACE reads with MiXCR, one entry per CDR3 protein. Among 650,000 to 1,000,000 distinct CDR3 sequences listed, about half were seen once. V shed 2 bases, J shed 5 bases, and the junction held 7 bases outside the gene matches. The CDR3 is made up of 16 amino acids. Germline V gene data show CDR1 as MNHNS and CDR2 as SASEGT. V and J are TRBV6-1 and TRBJ2-3; 10 bases are a match to TRBD2. The clonotype originates from a man at least 80 years old in good health. The source material was blood. The DNA of the CDR3 is TGTGCCAGCAGTGAATCTAGCGGGAGTCGGATAGATACGCAGTATTTT. Protein sequence: CASSESSGSRIDTQYF.